This T cell receptor beta chain was obtained from a study of blood T cell repertoires in COVID-19. On the study more broadly: The origin of the acute and convalescent COVID-19 samples was the United States, Italy and Spain.

Original data processing: For nucleated cells, counts were estimated from reference gene primer amplification. Data came from immunoSEQ multiplex PCR; TCRdb stores just in-frame clones and leaves some out. V, J and clone size are those of that table, while D and trimming were read from the DNA. Of more than 200,000 clones listed, approximately 90% are singletons. A single count supports this clone. This CDR3 is 13 amino acids long. The germline CDR1 and CDR2 sequences are LGHDT and YNNKEL (reference sequence). The V end was cut by 4 bases, the J end by 4 bases, with 8 bases between. This chain links TRBV3-1 (or the pseudogene TRBV3-2) with TRBJ1-3, with D unclear. The origin of this receptor is a woman between 18 and 29 years old who had recovered from COVID-19. The sequenced material came from PBMCs or T cells enriched from blood (not recorded which). CDR3 in DNA: TGTGCCAGCAGCCCCGCCGGGGGAAACACCATATATTTT. Translation gives CASSPAGGNTIYF.